Listed below are T cell receptor beta chains from one sample, sequenced in a study of blood T cell repertoires in COVID-19. Sequencing used immunoSEQ multiplex PCR; TCRdb keeps in-frame clones, though not all of them. This sample has 310,000 or so clones; 87% occur once, and the top ten carry around 8.9%. Sequenced: PBMCs or T cells enriched from blood (not recorded which). All receptors come from a young woman who had recovered from COVID-19. CDR3s include the opening cysteine and the closing phenylalanine or tryptophan. The D gene is left open where the match is weak. Expanded clones get a size class; other rows say once, few or many, or leave the size out.

v_call	j_call	d_call	clone_size	cdr3_aa	cdr3_nt
TRBV5-4	TRBJ2-7	-	-	CASSSGGGSAYEQYF	TGTGCCAGCAGCTCGGGGGGCGGGTCAGCCTACGAGCAGTACTTC
TRBV19	TRBJ2-2	TRBD1	-	CASIDRESFTGELFF	TGTGCCAGTATAGACAGGGAAAGCTTCACCGGGGAGCTGTTTTTT
TRBV28	TRBJ2-1	-	-	CASKIKGLYNEQFF	TGTGCCAGCAAAATAAAGGGACTTTACAATGAGCAGTTCTTC
TRBV2	TRBJ2-1	TRBD1	-	CASRGQGDNEQFF	TGTGCCAGCAGGGGACAGGGGGACAATGAGCAGTTCTTC
TRBV27	TRBJ1-6	-	-	CASRKRGSSYNSPLHF	TGTGCCAGCAGAAAACGGGGGAGCTCCTATAATTCACCCCTCCACTTT
TRBV4-2	TRBJ2-1	-	once	CASSQVSPGETNEQFF	TGTGCCAGCAGCCAAGTCTCTCCGGGGGAAACCAATGAGCAGTTCTTC
TRBV5-4	TRBJ2-3	TRBD2	-	CASSSSGSGDTQYF	TGTGCCAGCAGCTCTAGCGGGAGTGGCGATACGCAGTATTTT
TRBV5-1	TRBJ2-1	-	once	CASSLAGANHNEQFF	TGCGCCAGCAGCCTCGCGGGGGCCAATCACAATGAGCAGTTCTTC
TRBV7-9	TRBJ1-1	TRBD1	-	CASSSNRNGQGALEGAFF	TGTGCCAGCAGCTCAAATCGTAACGGACAGGGGGCCTTAGAGGGAGCTTTCTTT
TRBV5-1	TRBJ2-3	TRBD2	-	CASSNSPSGRDTQYF	TGCGCCAGCAGCAATTCTCCTAGCGGGAGAGATACGCAGTATTTT
TRBV28	TRBJ2-5	-	-	CASRDGGKETQYF	TGTGCCAGCAGGGATGGCGGGAAAGAGACCCAGTACTTC
TRBV30	TRBJ1-5	-	few	CAWGQSNQPQHF	TGTGCCTGGGGACAGAGCAATCAGCCCCAGCATTTT
TRBV20-1	TRBJ2-7	TRBD2	-	CSASRFGRGGFYEQYF	TGCAGTGCTAGTAGGTTTGGGCGGGGGGGCTTCTACGAGCAGTACTTC
TRBV10-3	TRBJ2-5	TRBD2	-	CATGTSGSEETQYF	TGTGCCACCGGGACTAGCGGGAGCGAAGAGACCCAGTACTTC
TRBV30	TRBJ1-3	-	-	CAWVSSGNTIYF	TGTGCCTGGGTCTCTTCTGGAAACACCATATATTTT
TRBV18	TRBJ1-2	TRBD1	-	CASSPTGGYGYTF	TGTGCCAGCTCACCAACAGGGGGCTATGGCTACACCTTC
TRBV5-5	TRBJ1-4	-	once	CASSPGRGAGEKLFF	TGTGCCAGCAGCCCGGGTAGGGGAGCGGGTGAAAAACTGTTTTTT
TRBV28	TRBJ1-2	TRBD1	-	CASSSLDRGDKTNYGYTF	TGTGCCAGCAGTTCCCTGGACAGGGGGGATAAGACTAACTATGGCTACACCTTC
TRBV30	TRBJ1-4	TRBD1	-	CAWSYTTGTNEKLFF	TGTGCCTGGAGCTATACGACAGGGACTAATGAAAAACTGTTTTTT
TRBV7-2	TRBJ2-1	-	-	CASSFFLLRGGGHEQFF	TGTGCCAGCAGCTTTTTTCTTCTGAGGGGGGGCGGCCATGAGCAGTTCTTC
TRBV7-2	TRBJ1-3	TRBD1	-	CASSRPSGQVVDTIYF	TGTGCCAGCAGCCGCCCCTCGGGACAGGTGGTGGACACCATATATTTT
TRBV20-1	TRBJ2-3	TRBD1	-	CSASIGETGSGDTQYF	TGCAGTGCTAGTATTGGGGAGACAGGGTCCGGAGATACGCAGTATTTT
TRBV7-2	TRBJ1-1	TRBD1	-	CASSGRQGLSTEAFF	TGTGCCAGCAGCGGGAGACAGGGATTGAGCACTGAAGCTTTCTTT
TRBV4-1	TRBJ2-7	-	once	CASSQEVLGDTTYEQYF	TGCGCCAGCAGCCAAGAAGTGCTGGGGGACACTACCTACGAGCAGTACTTC
TRBV2	TRBJ2-7	-	-	CASSEALRRASYEQYF	TGTGCCAGCAGTGAAGCCCTCAGGAGGGCCTCCTACGAGCAGTACTTC
TRBV7-9	TRBJ1-2	-	-	CASSPGVHYGYTF	TGTGCCAGCAGCCCGGGAGTGCATTATGGCTACACCTTC
TRBV4-2	TRBJ2-3	-	-	CASSQELDIGTDTQYF	TGTGCCAGCAGCCAAGAATTGGACATCGGCACAGATACGCAGTATTTT
TRBV7-9	TRBJ2-7	TRBD1	-	CASSEGQGPYEQYF	TGTGCCAGCAGCGAGGGACAGGGACCATACGAGCAGTACTTC
TRBV20-1	TRBJ2-1	-	-	CSAGGVGEQFF	TGCAGTGCTGGCGGCGTAGGTGAGCAGTTCTTC
TRBV27	TRBJ1-2	-	-	CARDDPGLYGYTF	TGTGCCCGGGACGACCCGGGACTCTATGGCTACACCTTC
TRBV25-1	TRBJ2-7	TRBD2	-	CASSELSGTSSFQYF	TGTGCCAGCAGTGAGCTCTCTGGGACTAGCTCTTTTCAGTACTTC
TRBV19	TRBJ1-5	TRBD1	once	CASSTTRGGQGGGQPQHF	TGTGCCAGTAGTACAACGAGGGGTGGACAGGGCGGTGGTCAGCCCCAGCATTTT